This TCR beta chain was documented in a study of blood T cell repertoires in COVID-19. Study as a whole: Spain, Italy and the United States supplied samples that represented acute and convalescent COVID-19. Sample material is recorded as cDNA or gDNA derived from T cells, B-cell-depleted T cells, or PBMCs.

Germline V gene sequence: CDR1 SGHKS, CDR2 YYEKEE (reference sequence). CDR3 size: 16 residues. The V end lost 0 bases, the J end lost 7 bases, and 16 bases lay between the germline ends. Authors' processing steps: Cell counts per sample came from amplifying reference gene primers. Data came from immunoSEQ multiplex PCR; TCRdb stores just in-frame clones and leaves some out. From that table come the V and J calls and clone size; the DNA was used to work out D and trimming. This sample has more than 15,000 clones, with more than 85% found just once. The receptor was derived from an older woman with active COVID-19. The chain recombines TRBV5-5 with TRBJ1-4, with D perhaps TRBD1 (6 bases). Specimen: peripheral blood. The CDR3 sequence is CASSLARKGVGEKLFF. CDR3 DNA: TGTGCCAGCAGCTTGGCCCGTAAGGGGGTGGGTGAAAAACTGTTTTTT. The full variable domain, its missing parts supplied by reference TRBV5-5 and TRBJ1-4, is DAGVTQSPTHLIKTRGQQVTLRCSPISGHKSVSWYQQVLGQGPQFIFQYYEKEERGRGNFPDRFSARQFPNYSSELNVNALLLGDSALYLCASSLARKGVGEKLFFGSGTQLSVL.